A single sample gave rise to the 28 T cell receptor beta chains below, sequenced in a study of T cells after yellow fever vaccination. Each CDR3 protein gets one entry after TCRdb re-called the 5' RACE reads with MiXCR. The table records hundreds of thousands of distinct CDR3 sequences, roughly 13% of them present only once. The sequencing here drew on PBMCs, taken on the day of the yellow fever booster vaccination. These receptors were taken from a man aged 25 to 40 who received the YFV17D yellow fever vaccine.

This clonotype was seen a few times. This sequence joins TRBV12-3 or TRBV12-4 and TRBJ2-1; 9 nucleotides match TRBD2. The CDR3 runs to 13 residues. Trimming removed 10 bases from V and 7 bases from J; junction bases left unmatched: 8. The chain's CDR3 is CATIAGAPNEQFF. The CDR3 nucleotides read TGTGCCACGATAGCGGGAGCCCCTAATGAGCAGTTCTTC.

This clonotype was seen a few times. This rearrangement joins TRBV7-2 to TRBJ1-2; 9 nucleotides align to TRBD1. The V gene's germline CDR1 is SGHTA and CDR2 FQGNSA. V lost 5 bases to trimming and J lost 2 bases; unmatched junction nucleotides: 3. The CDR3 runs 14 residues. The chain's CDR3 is CASSPDRGNYGYTF. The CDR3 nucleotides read TGTGCCAGCAGCCCGGACAGGGGCAACTATGGCTACACCTTC.

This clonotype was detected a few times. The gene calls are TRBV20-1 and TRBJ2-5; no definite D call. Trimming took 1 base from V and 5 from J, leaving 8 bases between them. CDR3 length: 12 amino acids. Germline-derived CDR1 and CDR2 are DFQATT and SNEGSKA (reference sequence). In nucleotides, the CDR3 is TGCAGTGCTAGAGTAGGGATTGAGACCCAGTACTTC. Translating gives CSARVGIETQYF.

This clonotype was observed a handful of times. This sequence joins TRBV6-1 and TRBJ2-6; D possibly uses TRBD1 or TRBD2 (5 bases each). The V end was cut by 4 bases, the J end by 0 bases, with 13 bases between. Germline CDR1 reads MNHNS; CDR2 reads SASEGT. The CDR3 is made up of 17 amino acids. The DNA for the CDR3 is TGTGCCAGCAGTGGGGGGACGGCCAGCTCTGGGGCCAACGTCCTGACTTTC. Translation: CASSGGTASSGANVLTF.

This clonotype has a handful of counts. In DNA, the CDR3 is TGTGCCAGCAGCTTAGATGTCGGGGCGTACGAGCAGTACTTC. It encodes CASSLDVGAYEQYF. This chain links TRBV7-8 with TRBJ2-7; D is tentatively TRBD1 or TRBD2 (5 bases each). Looked up from germline, CDR1 is SGHVS and CDR2 is FQNEAQ. CDR3 length equals 14 residues. The germline V and J ends were trimmed by 1 base and 4 bases, with 11 bases remaining between them.

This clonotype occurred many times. Here the CDR3 reads CSASGSRETQYF. The CDR3 region has the DNA TGCAGTGCTAGCGGGAGCCGCGAGACCCAGTACTTC. This rearrangement joins TRBV20-1 to TRBJ2-5; weak D call: TRBD2 (6 bases). Germline CDR1 and CDR2: DFQATT and SNEGSKA (reference sequence). The CDR3 extends over 12 amino acids. The V and J ends lost 3 bases and 5 bases respectively, with 10 bases between them.

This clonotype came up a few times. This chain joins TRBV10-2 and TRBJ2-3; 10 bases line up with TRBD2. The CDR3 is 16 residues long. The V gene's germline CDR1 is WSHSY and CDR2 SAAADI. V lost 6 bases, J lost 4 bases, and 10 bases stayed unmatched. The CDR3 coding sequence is TGCGCCAGCAGGGCCTCTAGCGGGAGCGGAGCAGATACGCAGTATTTT. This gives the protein CASRASSGSGADTQYF.

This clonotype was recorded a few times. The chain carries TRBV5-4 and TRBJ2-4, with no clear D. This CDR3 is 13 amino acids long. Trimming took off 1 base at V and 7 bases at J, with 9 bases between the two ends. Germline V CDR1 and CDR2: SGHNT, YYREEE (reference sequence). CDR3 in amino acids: CASSLSYQNIQYF. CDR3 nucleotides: TGTGCCAGCAGCTTGTCATACCAGAACATTCAGTACTTC.

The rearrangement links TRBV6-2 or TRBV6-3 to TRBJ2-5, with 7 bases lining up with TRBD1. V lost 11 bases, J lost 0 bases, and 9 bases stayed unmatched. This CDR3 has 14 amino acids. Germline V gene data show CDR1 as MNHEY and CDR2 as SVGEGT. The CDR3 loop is CAAKPTGNQETQYF. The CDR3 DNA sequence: TGTGCCGCTAAACCGACAGGGAACCAAGAGACCCAGTACTTC.

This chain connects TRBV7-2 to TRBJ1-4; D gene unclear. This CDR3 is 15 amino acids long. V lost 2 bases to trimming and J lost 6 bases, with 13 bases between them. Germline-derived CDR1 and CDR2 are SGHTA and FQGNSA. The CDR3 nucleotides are TGTGCCAGCAGCTTAACTGCGGGAGGCGATGAAAAACTGTTTTTT. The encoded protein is CASSLTAGGDEKLFF.

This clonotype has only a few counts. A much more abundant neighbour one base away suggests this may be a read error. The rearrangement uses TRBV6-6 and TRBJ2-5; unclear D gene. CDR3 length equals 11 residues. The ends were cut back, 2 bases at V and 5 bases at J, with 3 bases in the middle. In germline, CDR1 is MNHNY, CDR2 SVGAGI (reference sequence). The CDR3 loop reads CASSYPETQYF. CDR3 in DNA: TGTGCCAGCAGTTACCCGGAGACCCAGTACTTC.

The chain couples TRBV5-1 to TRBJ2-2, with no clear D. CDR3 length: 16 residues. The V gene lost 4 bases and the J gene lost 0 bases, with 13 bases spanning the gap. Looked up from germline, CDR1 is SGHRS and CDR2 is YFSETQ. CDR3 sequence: CASSHSPGSNTGELFF. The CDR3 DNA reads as TGCGCCAGCAGCCACTCCCCAGGTTCGAACACCGGGGAGCTGTTTTTT.

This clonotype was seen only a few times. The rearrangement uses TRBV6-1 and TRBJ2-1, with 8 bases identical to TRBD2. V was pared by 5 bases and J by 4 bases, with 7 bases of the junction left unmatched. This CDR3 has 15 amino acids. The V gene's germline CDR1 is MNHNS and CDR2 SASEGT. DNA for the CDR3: TGTGCCAGCAGTCGACCTAGCGGGCTTTACAATGAGCAGTTCTTC. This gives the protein CASSRPSGLYNEQFF.

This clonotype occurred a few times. Here the CDR3 reads CASSETSGAAYEQYF. The CDR3 DNA reads as TGTGCCAGCAGCGAGACTAGCGGGGCGGCCTACGAGCAGTACTTC. The chain has TRBV5-4 and TRBJ2-7; 11 bases are shared with TRBD2. The CDR3 extends over 15 amino acids. V was pared by 4 bases and J by 2 bases, with 5 bases of the junction left unmatched. The V gene's germline CDR1 is SGHNT and CDR2 YYREEE (reference sequence).

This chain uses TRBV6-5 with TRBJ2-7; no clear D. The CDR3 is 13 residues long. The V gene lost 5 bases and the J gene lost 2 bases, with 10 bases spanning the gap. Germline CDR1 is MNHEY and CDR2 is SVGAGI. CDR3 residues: CASSPPLAYEQYF. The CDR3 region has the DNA TGTGCCAGCAGTCCTCCTCTTGCCTACGAGCAGTACTTC.

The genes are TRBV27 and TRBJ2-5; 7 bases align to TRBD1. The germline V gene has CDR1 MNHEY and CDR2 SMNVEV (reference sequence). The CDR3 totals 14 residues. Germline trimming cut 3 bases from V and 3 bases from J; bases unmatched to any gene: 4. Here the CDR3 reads CASSFRGREETQYF. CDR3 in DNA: TGTGCCAGCAGTTTTAGGGGGCGGGAAGAGACCCAGTACTTC.

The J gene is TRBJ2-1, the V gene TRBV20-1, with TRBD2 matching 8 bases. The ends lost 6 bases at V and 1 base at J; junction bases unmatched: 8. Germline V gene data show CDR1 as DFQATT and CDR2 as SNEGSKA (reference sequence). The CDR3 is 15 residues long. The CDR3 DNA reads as TGCAGTGCGAGAAACATAGCGGGATCCTACAATGAGCAGTTCTTC. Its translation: CSARNIAGSYNEQFF.

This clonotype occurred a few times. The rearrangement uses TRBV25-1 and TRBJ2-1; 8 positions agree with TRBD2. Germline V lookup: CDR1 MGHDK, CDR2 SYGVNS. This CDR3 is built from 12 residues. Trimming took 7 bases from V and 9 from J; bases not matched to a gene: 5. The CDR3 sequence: CASTGGRSEQFF. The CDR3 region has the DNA TGTGCCAGCACAGGCGGGAGGTCTGAGCAGTTCTTC.

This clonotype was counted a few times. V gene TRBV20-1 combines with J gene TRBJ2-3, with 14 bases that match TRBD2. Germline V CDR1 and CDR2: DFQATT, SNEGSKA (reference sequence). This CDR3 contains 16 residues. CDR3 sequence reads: CSATRTSGRYTDTQYF. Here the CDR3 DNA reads TGCAGCGCCACCCGGACTAGCGGGAGGTACACAGATACGCAGTATTTT.

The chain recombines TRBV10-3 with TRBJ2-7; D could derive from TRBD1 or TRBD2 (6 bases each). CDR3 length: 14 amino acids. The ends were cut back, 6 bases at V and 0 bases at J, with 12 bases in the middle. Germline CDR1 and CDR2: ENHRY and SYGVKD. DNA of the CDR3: TGTGCCATCAGGCGGGACACCACCTCCTACGAGCAGTACTTC. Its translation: CAIRRDTTSYEQYF.

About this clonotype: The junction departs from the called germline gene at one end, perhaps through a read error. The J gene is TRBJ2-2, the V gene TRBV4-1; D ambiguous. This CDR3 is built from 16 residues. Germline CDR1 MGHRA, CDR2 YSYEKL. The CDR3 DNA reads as TGCGCCAGAAGCCAAGTGTATCGGAATAGGTACGGGGAGCTGTTTTTT. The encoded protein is CARSQVYRNRYGELFF.

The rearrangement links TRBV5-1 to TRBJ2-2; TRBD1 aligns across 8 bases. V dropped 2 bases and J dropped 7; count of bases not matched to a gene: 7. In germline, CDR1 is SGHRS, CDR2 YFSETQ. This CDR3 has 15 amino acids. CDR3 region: CASSFRQGSGGELFF. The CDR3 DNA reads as TGCGCCAGCAGCTTTCGACAGGGGAGTGGCGGGGAGCTGTTTTTT. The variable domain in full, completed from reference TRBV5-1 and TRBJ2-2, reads KAGVTQTPRYLIKTRGQQVTLSCSPISGHRSVSWYQQTPGQGLQFLFEYFSETQRNKGNFPGRFSGRQFSNSRSEMNVSTLELGDSALYLCASSFRQGSGGELFFGEGSRLTVL.

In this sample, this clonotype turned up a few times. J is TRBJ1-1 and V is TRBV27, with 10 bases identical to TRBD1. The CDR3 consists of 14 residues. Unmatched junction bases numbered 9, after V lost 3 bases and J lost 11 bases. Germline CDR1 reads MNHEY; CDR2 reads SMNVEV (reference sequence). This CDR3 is CASSFRDRGLLAFF. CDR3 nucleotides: TGTGCCAGCAGTTTTAGGGACAGGGGCCTTCTGGCTTTCTTT.

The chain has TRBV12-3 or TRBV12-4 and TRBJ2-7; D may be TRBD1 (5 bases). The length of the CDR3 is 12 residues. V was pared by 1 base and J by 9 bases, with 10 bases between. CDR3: CASSLEGYVQYF. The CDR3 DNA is TGTGCCAGCAGTTTAGAGGGGTATGTGCAGTACTTC.

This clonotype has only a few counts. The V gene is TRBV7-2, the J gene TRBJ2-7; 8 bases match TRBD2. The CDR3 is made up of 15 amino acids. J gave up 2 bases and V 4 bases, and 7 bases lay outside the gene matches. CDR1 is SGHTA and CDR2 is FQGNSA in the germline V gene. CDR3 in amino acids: CASSSQAGETYEQYF. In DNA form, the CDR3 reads TGTGCCAGCAGCTCCCAAGCGGGAGAGACCTACGAGCAGTACTTC.

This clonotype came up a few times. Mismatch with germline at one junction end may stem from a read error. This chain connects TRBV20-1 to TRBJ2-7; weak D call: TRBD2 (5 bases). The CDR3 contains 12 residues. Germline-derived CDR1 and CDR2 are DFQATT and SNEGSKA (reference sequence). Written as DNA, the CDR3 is TGCAGTGTTAGAACTAGTCTCTACGAGCAGTACTTC. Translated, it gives CSVRTSLYEQYF.

CDR3 nucleotide sequence: TGTGCCAGCAGATTTAGCCTGTCGGCGGGTGCAAAACTCAATGAGCAGTTCTTC. This encodes CASRFSLSAGAKLNEQFF. V usage is TRBV3-1 and J usage is TRBJ2-1, with D possibly TRBD2 on 5 matching bases. Germline values: CDR1 LGHDT, CDR2 YNNKEL (reference sequence). Trimming pared 6 bases from V and 6 bases from J, leaving 27 bases between. This CDR3 contains 18 residues.

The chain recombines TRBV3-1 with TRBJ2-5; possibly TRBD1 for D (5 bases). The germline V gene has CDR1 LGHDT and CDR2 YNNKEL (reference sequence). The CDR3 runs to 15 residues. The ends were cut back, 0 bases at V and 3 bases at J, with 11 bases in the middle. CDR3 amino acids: CASSQDRAREETQYF. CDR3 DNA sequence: TGTGCCAGCAGCCAAGACAGGGCAAGGGAAGAGACCCAGTACTTC.